This T cell receptor (beta chain) comes out of a study of OX40 agonist ivuxolimab in advanced cancers. Of note for this clone: Antigen unknown.

CDR1 LNHDA and CDR2 SQIVND come from the germline V gene (reference sequence). This CDR3 spans 14 amino acids. The V gene lost 4 bases and the J gene lost 4 bases, with 11 bases spanning the gap. Using immunoSEQ multiplex PCR, the repertoire was profiled, and TCRdb retains in-frame clones only, with some absent. The sample lists 50,000 to 85,000 clones; roughly 87% were seen once. Overall study results and limits: Expansion of clones was among the lowest in partial responders at 0.1-3.0 mg/kg.

The chain combines TRBV19 with TRBJ1-5; D is possibly TRBD1 (5 bases). The clonotype was recovered from an adult with an advanced solid tumor such as melanoma, head and neck, liver or kidney cancer. The specimen was CD4+ or CD8+ T cells sorted from blood, collected in a trial of the OX40 agonist ivuxolimab. CDR3 sequence (DNA): TGTGCCAGTAGTACTCAACAGGCTAATCAGCCCCAGCATTTT. Protein product: CASSTQQANQPQHF.